This TCR beta chain was identified in a study of blood T cells in healthy people across ages. At the level of the study: Through template switching, about one barcoded beta molecule was captured per two T cells, as measured in model experiments. The study, taken as a whole, reports: Strong correlation existed between TCR beta diversity and naive T cell percentage.

Each sample gave at least 7 million isolated PBMCs. This CDR3 region has 17 residues. Germline loops: CDR1 SEHNR, CDR2 FQNEAQ (reference sequence). About this clonotype: The antigen is undetermined. One end of the junction does not line up with germline, which may come from a read error.

A second roughly 6 to 11 cycle PCR used barcoded and J-beta primers. TCRdb reprocessed the 5' RACE reads with MiXCR, giving one entry per CDR3 protein. The sample consists of 700,000 to 850,000 distinct CDR3 sequences, around 36% of them appearing once. The source of this sequence is a man in his late teens or twenties in good health. The rearrangement uses TRBV7-9 and TRBJ2-7, with a weak D call TRBD2 (7 bases). Material: blood. The CDR3 region is CAGSLLGGLEVSYEQYF. The CDR3 DNA is TGTGCCGGCAGCTTATTGGGGGGGCTCGAAGTGTCCTACGAGCAGTACTTC.